The clone carrying this TCR beta chain was counted a few times. The sample belongs to a study of early T cells in non-severe SARS-CoV-2 infection. TCRdb independently ran MiXCR on the 5' RACE reads; one entry per CDR3 protein. This table has 74,000 or so distinct CDR3 sequences, 13% appearing once. The germline V and J ends were trimmed by 6 bases and 5 bases, with 13 bases remaining between them. This CDR3 comprises 13 residues. Germline CDR1 reads MDHEN; CDR2 reads SYDVKM. The chain carries TRBV28 and TRBJ1-1, with D unclear. The specimen sequenced was whole blood. The sequence came from an adult who was a healthcare worker with PCR-confirmed SARS-CoV-2 infection or an uninfected control (not recorded which). Here the CDR3 DNA reads TGTGCCAGCAGCATATGGTCACGGACTGAAGCTTTCTTT. The encoded protein is CASSIWSRTEAFF.